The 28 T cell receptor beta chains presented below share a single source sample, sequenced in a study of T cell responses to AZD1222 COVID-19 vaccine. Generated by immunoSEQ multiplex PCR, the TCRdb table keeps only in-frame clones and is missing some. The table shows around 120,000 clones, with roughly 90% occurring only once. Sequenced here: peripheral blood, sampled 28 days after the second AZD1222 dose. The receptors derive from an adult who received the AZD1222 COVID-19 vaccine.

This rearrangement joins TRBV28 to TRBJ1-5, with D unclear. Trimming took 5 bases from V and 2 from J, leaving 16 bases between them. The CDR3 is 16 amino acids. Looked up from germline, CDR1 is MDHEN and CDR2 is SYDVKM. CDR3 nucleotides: TGTGCCAGCAGTCCACATGGTATTCTCGGCAATCAGCCCCAGCATTTT. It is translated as CASSPHGILGNQPQHF. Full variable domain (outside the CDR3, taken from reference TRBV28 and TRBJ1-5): DVKVTQSSRYLVKRTGEKVFLECVQDMDHENMFWYRQDPGLGLRLIYFSYDVKMKEKGDIPEGYSVSREKKERFSLILESASTNQTSMYLCASSPHGILGNQPQHFGDGTRLSIL.

CDR3 coding DNA: TGTGCCAGCAGCTTGGCCGGGGCTGTGGACGGCTACACCTTC. Protein sequence: CASSLAGAVDGYTF. This chain joins TRBV5-6 and TRBJ1-2; the D gene is possibly TRBD1 (5 bases). CDR1 is SGHDT and CDR2 is YYEEEE in the germline V gene. The ends were cut back, 0 bases at V and 8 bases at J, with 14 bases in the middle. The CDR3 covers 14 residues.

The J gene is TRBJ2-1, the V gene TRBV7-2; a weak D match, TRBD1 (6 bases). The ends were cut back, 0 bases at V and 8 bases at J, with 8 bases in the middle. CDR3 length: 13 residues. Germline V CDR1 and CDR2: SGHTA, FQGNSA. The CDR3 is CASSLASGDEQFF. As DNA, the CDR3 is TGTGCCAGCAGCTTAGCATCAGGGGATGAGCAGTTCTTC.

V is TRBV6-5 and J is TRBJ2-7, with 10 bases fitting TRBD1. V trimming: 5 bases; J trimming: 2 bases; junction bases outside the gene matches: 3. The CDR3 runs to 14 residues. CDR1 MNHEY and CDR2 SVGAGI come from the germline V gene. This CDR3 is CASSLGQGAYEQYF. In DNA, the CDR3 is TGTGCCAGCAGTCTCGGACAGGGGGCCTACGAGCAGTACTTC.

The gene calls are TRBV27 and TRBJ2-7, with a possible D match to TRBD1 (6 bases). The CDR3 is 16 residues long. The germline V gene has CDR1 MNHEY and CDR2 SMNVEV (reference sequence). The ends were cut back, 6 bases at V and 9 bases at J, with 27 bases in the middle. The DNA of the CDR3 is TGTGCCAGCAGCCCCCAGGAAAGGGGGATCAAAGAGGGGCAGTACTTC. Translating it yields CASSPQERGIKEGQYF.

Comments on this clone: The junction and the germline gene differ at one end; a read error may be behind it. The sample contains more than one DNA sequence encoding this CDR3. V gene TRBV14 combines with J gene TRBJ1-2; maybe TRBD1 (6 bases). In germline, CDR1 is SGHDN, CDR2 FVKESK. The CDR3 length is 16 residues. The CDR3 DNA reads TGTGCCAGCAGCCAAGATCAGGCGGGGGCAGGGGATGGTTACACCTTC. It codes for CASSQDQAGAGDGYTF.

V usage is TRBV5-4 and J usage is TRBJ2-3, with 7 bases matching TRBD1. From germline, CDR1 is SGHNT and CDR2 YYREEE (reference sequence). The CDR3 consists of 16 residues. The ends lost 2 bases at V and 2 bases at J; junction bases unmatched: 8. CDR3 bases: TGTGCCAGCAGCTTTGGCCATGACAGGGTCACAGATACGCAGTATTTT. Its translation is CASSFGHDRVTDTQYF.

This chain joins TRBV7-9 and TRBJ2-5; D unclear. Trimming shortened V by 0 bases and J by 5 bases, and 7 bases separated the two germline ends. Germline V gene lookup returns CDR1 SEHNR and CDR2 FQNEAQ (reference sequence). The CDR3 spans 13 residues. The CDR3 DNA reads TGTGCCAGCAGCTTAGCCTTTATGGAGACCCAGTACTTC. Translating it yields CASSLAFMETQYF.

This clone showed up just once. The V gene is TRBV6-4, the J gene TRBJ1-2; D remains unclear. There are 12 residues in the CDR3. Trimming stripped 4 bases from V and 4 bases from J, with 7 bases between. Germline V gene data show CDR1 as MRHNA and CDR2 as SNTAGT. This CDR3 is CASSGEGYGYTF. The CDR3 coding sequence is TGTGCCAGCAGTGGGGAGGGCTATGGCTACACCTTC.

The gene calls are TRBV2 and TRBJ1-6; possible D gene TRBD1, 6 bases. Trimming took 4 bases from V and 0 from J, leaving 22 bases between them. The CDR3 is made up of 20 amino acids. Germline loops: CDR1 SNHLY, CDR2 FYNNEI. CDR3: CASSVQAGTRGSSYNSPLHF. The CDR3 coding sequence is TGTGCCAGCAGTGTACAAGCCGGGACAAGGGGTAGCTCCTATAATTCACCCCTCCACTTT.

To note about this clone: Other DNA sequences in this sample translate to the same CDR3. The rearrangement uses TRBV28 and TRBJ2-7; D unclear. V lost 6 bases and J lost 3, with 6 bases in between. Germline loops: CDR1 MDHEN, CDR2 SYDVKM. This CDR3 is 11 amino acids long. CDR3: CASRGSYEQYF. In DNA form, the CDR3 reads TGTGCCAGCAGAGGAAGCTACGAGCAGTACTTC.

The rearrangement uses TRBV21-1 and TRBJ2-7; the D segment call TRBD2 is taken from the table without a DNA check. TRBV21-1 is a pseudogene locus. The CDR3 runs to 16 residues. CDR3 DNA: TGTGCCAGCAGCAAAGCCCTAGCGGGAGTTAGGTACGAGCAGTACTTC. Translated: CASSKALAGVRYEQYF.

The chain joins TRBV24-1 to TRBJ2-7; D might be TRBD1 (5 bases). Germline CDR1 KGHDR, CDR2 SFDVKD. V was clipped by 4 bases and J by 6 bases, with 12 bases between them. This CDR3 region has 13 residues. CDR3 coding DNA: TGTGCCACCAGTGACGCAGGGATGGGCGAGCAGTACTTC. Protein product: CATSDAGMGEQYF.

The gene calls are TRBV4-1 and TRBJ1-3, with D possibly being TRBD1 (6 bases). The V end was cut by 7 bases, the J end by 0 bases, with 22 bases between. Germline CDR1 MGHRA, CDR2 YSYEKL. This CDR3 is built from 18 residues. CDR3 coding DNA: TGCGCCAGCACGAGGGACGGACAGCAAAGACTCTCTGGAAACACCATATATTTT. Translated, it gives CASTRDGQQRLSGNTIYF.

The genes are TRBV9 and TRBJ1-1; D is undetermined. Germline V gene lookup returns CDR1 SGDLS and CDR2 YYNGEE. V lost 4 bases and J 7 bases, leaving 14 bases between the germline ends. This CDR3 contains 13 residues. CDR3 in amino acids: CASSPRRDGEAFF. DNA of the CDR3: TGTGCCAGCAGCCCCAGGCGAGATGGTGAAGCTTTCTTT.

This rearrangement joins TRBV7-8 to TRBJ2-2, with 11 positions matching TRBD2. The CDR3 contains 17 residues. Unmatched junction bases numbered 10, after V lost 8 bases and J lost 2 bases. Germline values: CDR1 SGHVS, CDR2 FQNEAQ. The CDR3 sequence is CASHRASGRPNTGELFF. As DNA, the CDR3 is TGTGCCAGCCATCGGGCTAGCGGGAGGCCAAACACCGGGGAGCTGTTTTTT.

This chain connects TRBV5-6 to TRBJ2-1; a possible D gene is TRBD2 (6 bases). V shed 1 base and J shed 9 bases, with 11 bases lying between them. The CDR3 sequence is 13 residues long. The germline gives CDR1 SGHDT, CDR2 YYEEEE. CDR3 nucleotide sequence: TGTGCCAGCAGCTTGACAGGAGGGAGTGAGCAGTTCTTC. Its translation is CASSLTGGSEQFF. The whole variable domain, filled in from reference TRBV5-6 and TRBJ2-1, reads DAGVTQSPTHLIKTRGQQVTLRCSPKSGHDTVSWYQQALGQGPQFIFQYYEEEERQRGNFPDRFSGHQFPNYSSELNVNALLLGDSALYLCASSLTGGSEQFFGPGTRLTVL.

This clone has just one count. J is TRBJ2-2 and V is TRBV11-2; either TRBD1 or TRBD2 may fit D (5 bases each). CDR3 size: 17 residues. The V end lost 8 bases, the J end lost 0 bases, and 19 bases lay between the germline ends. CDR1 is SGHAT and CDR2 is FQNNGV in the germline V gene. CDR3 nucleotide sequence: TGTGCCAGCTTTCCCTCCCTCCGGGGCCCGAACACCGGGGAGCTGTTTTTT. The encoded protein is CASFPSLRGPNTGELFF.

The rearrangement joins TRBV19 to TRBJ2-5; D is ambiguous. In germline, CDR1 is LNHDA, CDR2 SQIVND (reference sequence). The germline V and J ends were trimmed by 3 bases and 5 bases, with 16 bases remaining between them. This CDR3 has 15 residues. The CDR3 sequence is CASSIRPDALETQYF. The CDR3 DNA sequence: TGTGCCAGTAGTATCAGGCCAGACGCTTTGGAGACCCAGTACTTC.

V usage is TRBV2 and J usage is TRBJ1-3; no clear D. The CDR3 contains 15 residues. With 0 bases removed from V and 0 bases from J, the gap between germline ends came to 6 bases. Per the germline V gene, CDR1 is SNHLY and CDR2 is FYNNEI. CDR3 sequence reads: CASSEATDSGNTIYF. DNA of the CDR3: TGTGCCAGCAGTGAAGCTACGGACTCTGGAAACACCATATATTTT.

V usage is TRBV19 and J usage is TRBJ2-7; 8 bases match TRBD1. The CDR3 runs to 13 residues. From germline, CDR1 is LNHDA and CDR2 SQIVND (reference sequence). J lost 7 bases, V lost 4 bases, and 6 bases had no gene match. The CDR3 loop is CASSKDRGGEQYF. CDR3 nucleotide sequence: TGTGCCAGTAGTAAAGACAGGGGTGGGGAGCAGTACTTC.

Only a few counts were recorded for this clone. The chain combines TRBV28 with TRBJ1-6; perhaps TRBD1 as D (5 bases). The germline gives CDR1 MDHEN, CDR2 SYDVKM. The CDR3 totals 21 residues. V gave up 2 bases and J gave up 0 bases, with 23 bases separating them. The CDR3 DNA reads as TGTGCCAGCAGTTTAAACGATCAGGGAGCCCTCAGGAGCTCCTATAATTCACCCCTCCACTTT. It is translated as CASSLNDQGALRSSYNSPLHF.

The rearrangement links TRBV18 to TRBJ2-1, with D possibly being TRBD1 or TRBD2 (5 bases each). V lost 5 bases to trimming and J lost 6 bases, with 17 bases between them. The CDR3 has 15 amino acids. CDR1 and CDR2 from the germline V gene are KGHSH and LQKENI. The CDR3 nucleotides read TGTGCCAGCTCATGGGCAGGGACGAAGCCCAATGAGCAGTTCTTC. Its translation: CASSWAGTKPNEQFF. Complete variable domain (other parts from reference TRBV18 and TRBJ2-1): NAGVMQNPRHLVRRRGQEARLRCSPMKGHSHVYWYRQLPEEGLKFMVYLQKENIIDESGMPKERFSAEFPKEGPSILRIQQVVRGDSAAYFCASSWAGTKPNEQFFGPGTRLTVL.

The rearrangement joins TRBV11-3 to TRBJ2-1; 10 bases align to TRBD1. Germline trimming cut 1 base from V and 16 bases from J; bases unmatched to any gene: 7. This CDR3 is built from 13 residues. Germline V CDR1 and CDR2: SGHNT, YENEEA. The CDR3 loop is CASSLVGTGVKFF. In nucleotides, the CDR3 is TGTGCCAGCAGCTTAGTCGGGACAGGGGTGAAATTCTTC. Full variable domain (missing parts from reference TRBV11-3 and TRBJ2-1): EAGVVQSPRYKIIEKKQPVAFWCNPISGHNTLYWYLQNLGQGPELLIRYENEEAVDDSQLPKDRFSAERLKGVDSTLKIQPAELGDSAVYLCASSLVGTGVKFFGPGTRLTVL.

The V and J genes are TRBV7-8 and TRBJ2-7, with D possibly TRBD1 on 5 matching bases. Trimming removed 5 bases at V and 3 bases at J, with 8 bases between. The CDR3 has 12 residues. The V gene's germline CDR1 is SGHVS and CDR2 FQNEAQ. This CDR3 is CASSDQGYEQYF. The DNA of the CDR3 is TGTGCCAGCAGCGACCAGGGCTACGAGCAGTACTTC.

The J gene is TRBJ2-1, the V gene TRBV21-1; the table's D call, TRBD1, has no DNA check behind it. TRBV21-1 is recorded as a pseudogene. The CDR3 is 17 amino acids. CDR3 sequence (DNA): TGTGCCAGCAGCAAAGAAAAGGGGGATGACTCCTACAATGAGCAGTTCTTC. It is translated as CASSKEKGDDSYNEQFF.

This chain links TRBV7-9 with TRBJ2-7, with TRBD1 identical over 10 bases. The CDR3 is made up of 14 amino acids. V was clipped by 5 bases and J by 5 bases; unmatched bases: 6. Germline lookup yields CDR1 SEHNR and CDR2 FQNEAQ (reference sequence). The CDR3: CASSRGTGVDEQYF. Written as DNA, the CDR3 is TGTGCCAGCAGCCGCGGGACAGGGGTCGACGAGCAGTACTTC.

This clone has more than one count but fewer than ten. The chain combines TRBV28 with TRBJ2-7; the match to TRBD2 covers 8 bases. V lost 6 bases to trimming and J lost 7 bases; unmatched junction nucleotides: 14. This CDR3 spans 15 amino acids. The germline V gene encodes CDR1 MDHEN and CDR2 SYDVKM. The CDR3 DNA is TGTGCCAGCAGAACTAGCGGCAGCCCCTCTAGGGAGCAGTACTTC. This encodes CASRTSGSPSREQYF.